A selection of T cell receptor beta chains follows, all from one sample in a study of blood T cell repertoires in COVID-19. Sequenced by immunoSEQ multiplex PCR; TCRdb stores in-frame clones only, minus some. Of 250,000 to 300,000 clones in the sample, around 89% are singletons; the top ten hold about 12%. The material sequenced was peripheral blood. These TCRs come from a woman aged 60-70 years with acute or convalescent COVID-19. The CDR3 runs from the conserved cysteine through the conserved F or W. D genes are given only for firm matches. Size values are once, few and many counts, or a class for expanded clones, and some rows have none.

>TRBV6-5|15|TRBJ1-5|NA|TRBD1
CASWRQGPSNQPQHF
TGTGCCAGCTGGCGACAGGGCCCTAGCAATCAGCCCCAGCATTTT
>TRBV7-2|16|TRBJ2-7|NA|TRBD2
CASSSRTSGGTLKQYF
TGTGCCAGCAGTTCTCGGACTAGCGGGGGGACCTTGAAGCAGTACTTC
>TRBV4-2|15|TRBJ2-2|NA|TRBD1
CASSLTGGDTGELFF
TGTGCCAGCAGCCTGACAGGGGGCGACACCGGGGAGCTGTTTTTT
>TRBV5-6|12|TRBJ2-7|NA|NA
CASSPGLHEQYF
TGTGCCAGCAGCCCGGGACTCCACGAGCAGTACTTC
>TRBV19|17|TRBJ1-1|NA|TRBD1
CASSLRTGGGPSTEAFF
TGTGCCAGTAGTCTACGAACAGGGGGCGGCCCGTCCACTGAAGCTTTCTTT
>TRBV7-9|14|TRBJ1-4|once|NA
CASSEGSTNEKLFF
TGTGCCAGCAGCGAGGGTTCAACTAATGAAAAACTGTTTTTT
>TRBV10-3|13|TRBJ2-3|NA|NA
CAITMRSGDTQYF
TGTGCCATCACAATGAGAAGCGGAGATACGCAGTATTTT
>TRBV19|15|TRBJ2-5|NA|NA
CASRNRAAAQETQYF
TGTGCCAGTAGAAACAGGGCTGCGGCCCAAGAGACCCAGTACTTC
>TRBV6-5|14|TRBJ1-2|NA|NA
CASRPTSWNYGYTF
TGTGCCAGCAGACCCACTAGTTGGAACTATGGCTACACCTTC
>TRBV2|13|TRBJ1-1|NA|NA
CASSESPTTEAFF
TGTGCCAGCAGTGAATCCCCTACCACTGAAGCTTTCTTT
>TRBV29-1|13|TRBJ2-3|NA|TRBD1
CSVGQDLRDTQYF
TGCAGCGTCGGACAGGACCTGCGAGATACGCAGTATTTT
>TRBV28|13|TRBJ1-5|NA|NA
CASSDRSNQPQHF
TGTGCCAGCAGTGACAGGAGCAATCAGCCCCAGCATTTT
>TRBV21-1|15|TRBJ2-2|NA|NA
CASSPGLVDTGELFF
TGTGCCAGCAGTCCGGGACTAGTAGACACCGGGGAGCTGTTTTTT
>TRBV9|15|TRBJ1-3|NA|NA
CASSITGVSGNTIYF
TGTGCCAGCAGCATAACAGGAGTCTCTGGAAACACCATATATTTT
>TRBV6-2/TRBV6-3|15|TRBJ2-1|NA|NA
CASSYKARGYNEQFF
TGTGCCAGCAGTTACAAGGCGCGGGGATACAATGAGCAGTTCTTC
>TRBV27|13|TRBJ1-1|NA|NA
CASSLGRNTEAFF
TGTGCCAGCAGTTTGGGCAGAAACACTGAAGCTTTCTTT
>TRBV7-3|14|TRBJ1-1|NA|NA
CASSFAPEGTEAFF
TGTGCCAGCAGCTTCGCCCCTGAGGGTACTGAAGCTTTCTTT
>TRBV18|13|TRBJ2-2|NA|NA
CASVGLNTGELFF
TGTGCCAGCGTCGGGTTAAACACCGGGGAGCTGTTTTTT
>TRBV19|17|TRBJ2-3|NA|TRBD2
CASSIDPRRGGTDTQYF
TGTGCCAGTAGTATAGATCCCCGGCGGGGGGGGACAGATACGCAGTATTTT
>TRBV18|13|TRBJ2-7|NA|TRBD1
CASSPDRGREQYF
TGTGCCAGCTCACCGGACAGGGGCCGGGAGCAGTACTTC
>TRBV11-2|15|TRBJ2-5|NA|TRBD1
CASSLQPGQQETQYF
TGTGCCAGCAGCTTACAACCGGGACAGCAAGAGACCCAGTACTTC
>TRBV11-2|15|TRBJ2-7|NA|TRBD1
CASSSNRGFSYEQYF
TGTGCCAGCAGCAGTAACAGGGGTTTCTCCTACGAGCAGTACTTC
>TRBV9|15|TRBJ2-7|NA|TRBD1
CASSPSGTGFFEQYF
TGTGCCAGCAGCCCATCCGGGACAGGGTTCTTCGAGCAGTACTTC
>TRBV3-1/TRBV3-2|16|TRBJ1-3|NA|NA
CASSQDLQASGNTIYF
TGTGCCAGCAGCCAAGATCTACAGGCCTCTGGAAACACCATATATTTT
>TRBV7-2|18|TRBJ2-3|NA|TRBD2
CASSPGLTSGSSTDTQYF
TGTGCCAGCAGCCCAGGATTGACTAGCGGGAGTAGCACAGATACGCAGTATTTT
>TRBV5-1|15|TRBJ2-5|NA|TRBD2
CASSLGASGTETQYF
TGCGCCAGCAGCTTGGGAGCCAGCGGGACCGAGACCCAGTACTTC
>TRBV6-2/TRBV6-3|17|TRBJ2-7|NA|TRBD2
CASSSYRTSGSSYEQYF
TGTGCCAGCAGTTCCTATCGGACTAGCGGGAGCTCCTACGAGCAGTACTTC
>TRBV10-3|13|TRBJ2-1|NA|TRBD2
CAISEQAGGPQFF
TGTGCCATCAGTGAGCAAGCGGGAGGGCCTCAGTTCTTC
>TRBV12-3/TRBV12-4|13|TRBJ2-5|NA|NA
CASSVRGRETQYF
TGTGCCAGCAGCGTCAGGGGAAGGGAGACCCAGTACTTC
>TRBV11-3|15|TRBJ2-5|NA|NA
CASSRSSGFQETQYF
TGTGCCAGCAGCCGATCTTCGGGGTTTCAAGAGACCCAGTACTTC
>TRBV29-1|16|TRBJ2-6|NA|NA
CSVVKSSTSGANVLTF
TGCAGCGTTGTAAAGTCTAGCACTTCTGGGGCCAACGTCCTGACTTTC
>TRBV3-1/TRBV3-2|19|TRBJ2-2|NA|TRBD1
CASSQGHGSAGGNTGELFF
TGTGCCAGCAGCCAAGGACATGGGAGCGCAGGGGGGAACACCGGGGAGCTGTTTTTT
>TRBV9|16|TRBJ2-1|NA|TRBD2
CASSRTSGRERDEQFF
TGTGCCAGCAGCAGAACTAGCGGGAGGGAACGGGATGAGCAGTTCTTC
>TRBV28|21|TRBJ1-1|once|TRBD1
CASSPAISRQGRGKVNTEAFF
TGTGCCAGCAGTCCCGCTATCTCCCGACAGGGGCGGGGGAAGGTGAACACTGAAGCTTTCTTT
>TRBV7-2|15|TRBJ2-7|NA|NA
CASSLSSEVIYEQYF
TGTGCCAGCAGCCTATCGTCCGAGGTAATATACGAGCAGTACTTC
>TRBV19|14|TRBJ1-1|NA|NA
CASSIEPGHRTVFF
TGTGCCAGTAGTATAGAACCGGGACACCGGACGGTTTTCTTT
>TRBV5-5|16|TRBJ1-2|NA|TRBD1
CASGTLGTGSEYGYTF
TGTGCCAGCGGAACATTAGGGACAGGGTCTGAGTATGGCTACACCTTC
>TRBV5-6|14|TRBJ2-1|NA|TRBD2
CASSPGDSLAGKFF
TGTGCCAGCAGCCCCGGAGACTCACTAGCGGGGAAGTTCTTC
>TRBV7-2|15|TRBJ1-4|once|NA
CASSLGSSTNEKLFF
TGTGCCAGCAGCTTAGGGAGCTCGACTAATGAAAAACTGTTTTTT
>TRBV4-3|14|TRBJ1-6|NA|TRBD1
CASSQGQGKSPLHF
TGCGCCAGCAGCCAGGGACAGGGGAAGTCACCCCTCCACTTT
>TRBV7-2|17|TRBJ2-7|NA|TRBD2
CASSLVRSSGGPYEQYF
TGTGCCAGCAGCTTAGTCAGGTCTAGCGGGGGCCCATACGAGCAGTACTTC
>TRBV7-2|15|TRBJ1-2|NA|TRBD1
CASSSQGGSNYGYTF
TGTGCCAGCAGCTCACAAGGGGGCAGCAACTATGGCTACACCTTC
>TRBV4-3|18|TRBJ2-1|NA|NA
CASSQDRDRGILLHEQFF
TGCGCCAGCAGCCAAGATCGGGACCGGGGGATTTTACTCCATGAGCAGTTCTTC
>TRBV4-1|15|TRBJ2-3|NA|TRBD2
CASSQGLAVTDTQYF
TGCGCCAGCAGCCAAGGACTAGCGGTCACAGATACGCAGTATTTT
>TRBV24-1|17|TRBJ2-1|NA|TRBD1
CATSDPPGQGSYNEQFF
TGTGCCACCAGTGACCCACCGGGACAGGGATCCTACAATGAGCAGTTCTTC
>TRBV20-1|13|TRBJ2-2|NA|NA
CSASEAASGELFF
TGCAGTGCTAGTGAGGCGGCCTCCGGGGAGCTGTTTTTT
>TRBV10-3|13|TRBJ1-1|NA|NA
CAIRRVANTEAFF
TGTGCCATCAGGCGCGTCGCGAACACTGAAGCTTTCTTT
>TRBV28|12|TRBJ2-7|NA|NA
CASSLGLYEQYF
TGTGCCAGCAGTTTAGGGCTATACGAGCAGTACTTC
>TRBV27|17|TRBJ2-7|NA|TRBD1
CASSLLASRTGGYEQYF
TGTGCCAGCAGTTTATTAGCATCACGGACAGGGGGCTACGAGCAGTACTTC
>TRBV6-6|16|TRBJ2-7|NA|TRBD2
CASIQKGTSESYEQYF
TGTGCCAGCATCCAAAAAGGGACTAGCGAGTCCTACGAGCAGTACTTC
>TRBV6-5|15|TRBJ2-2|NA|TRBD1
CASSRPGQGTGELFF
TGTGCCAGCTCCCGTCCGGGACAGGGAACCGGGGAGCTGTTTTTT